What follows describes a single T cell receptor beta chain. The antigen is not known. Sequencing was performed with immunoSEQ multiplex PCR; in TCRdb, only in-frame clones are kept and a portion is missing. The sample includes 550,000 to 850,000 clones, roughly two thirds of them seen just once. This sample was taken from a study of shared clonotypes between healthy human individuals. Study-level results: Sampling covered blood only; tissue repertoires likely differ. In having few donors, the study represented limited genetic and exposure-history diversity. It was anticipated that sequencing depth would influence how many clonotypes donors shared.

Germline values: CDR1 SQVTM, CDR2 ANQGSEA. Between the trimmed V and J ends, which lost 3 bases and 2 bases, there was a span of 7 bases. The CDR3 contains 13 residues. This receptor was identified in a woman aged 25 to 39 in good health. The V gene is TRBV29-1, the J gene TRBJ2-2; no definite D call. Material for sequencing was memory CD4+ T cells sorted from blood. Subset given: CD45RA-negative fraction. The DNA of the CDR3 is TGCAGCGTTGACAAGGAAAACACCGGGGAGCTGTTTTTT. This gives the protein CSVDKENTGELFF.